This T cell receptor (beta chain) is from a study of T cell responses to AZD1222 COVID-19 vaccine. Points on this clone: Its antigen is unidentified.

The V end was cut by 5 bases, the J end by 3 bases, with 14 bases between. Germline CDR1 and CDR2: SGHTA and FQGNSA. The CDR3 totals 15 residues. Study outcomes and limitations: Nearly half of spike-specific TCRs reportedly target unmutated variant regions. Baseline antibody screening turned up just a handful of seropositive AZD1222 recipients. Spike was spanned by vaccine-associated CD4 TCRs, with dominance at 160-218 and 743-854.

Investigators merged groups given second doses at roughly 4 or roughly 12 weeks. Only in-frame clones appear in the TCRdb table, and some are missing; sequencing was by immunoSEQ multiplex PCR. The sample has 65,000 to 95,000 clones, 80% to 90% seen once. Here the sequenced sample was peripheral blood, taken 28 days after the second AZD1222 dose. This chain uses TRBV7-2 with TRBJ1-5; no firm D call. The TCR originated in an adult who received the AZD1222 COVID-19 vaccine. The CDR3, as DNA: TGTGCCAGCAGCCCAAGGGAGGCATTCAATCAGCCCCAGCATTTT. Protein: CASSPREAFNQPQHF.